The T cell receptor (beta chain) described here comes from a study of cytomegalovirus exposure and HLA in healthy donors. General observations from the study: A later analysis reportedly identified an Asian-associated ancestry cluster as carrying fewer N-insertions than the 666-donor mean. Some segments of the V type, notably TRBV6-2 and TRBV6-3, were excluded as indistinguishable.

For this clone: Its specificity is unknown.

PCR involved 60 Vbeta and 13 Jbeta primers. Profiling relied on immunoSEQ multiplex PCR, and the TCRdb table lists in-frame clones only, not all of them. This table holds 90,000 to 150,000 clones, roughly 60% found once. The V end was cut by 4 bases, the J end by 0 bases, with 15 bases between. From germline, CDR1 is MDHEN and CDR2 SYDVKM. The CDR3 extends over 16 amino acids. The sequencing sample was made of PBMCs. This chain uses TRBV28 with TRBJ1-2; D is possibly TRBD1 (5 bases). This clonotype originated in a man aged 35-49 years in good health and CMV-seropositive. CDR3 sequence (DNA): TGTGCCAGCAGTTACTCGGGACTTTCAGCTAACTATGGCTACACCTTC. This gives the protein CASSYSGLSANYGYTF.